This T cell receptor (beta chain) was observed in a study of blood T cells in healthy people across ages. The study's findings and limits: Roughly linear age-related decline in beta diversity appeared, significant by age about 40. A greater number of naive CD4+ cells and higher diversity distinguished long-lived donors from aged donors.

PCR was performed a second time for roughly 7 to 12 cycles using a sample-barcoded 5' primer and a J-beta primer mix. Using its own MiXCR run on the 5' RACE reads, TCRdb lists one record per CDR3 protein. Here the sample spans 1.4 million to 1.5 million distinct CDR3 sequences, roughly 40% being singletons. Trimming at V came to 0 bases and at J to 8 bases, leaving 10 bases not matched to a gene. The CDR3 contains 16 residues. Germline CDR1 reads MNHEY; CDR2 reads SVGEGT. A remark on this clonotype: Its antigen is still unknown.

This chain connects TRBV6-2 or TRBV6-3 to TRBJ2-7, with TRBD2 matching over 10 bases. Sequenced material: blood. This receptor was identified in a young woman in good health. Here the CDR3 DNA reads TGTGCCAGCAGTTACTCCCCCAACCAGCGGGAGGGTAAGCAGTACTTC. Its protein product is CASSYSPNQREGKQYF.